This TCR beta chain appears in the sequencing data of a study of blood T cell repertoires in COVID-19. As for the study in general: There were acute and convalescent COVID-19 samples, and they came from the United States, Italy and Spain. In each case, the material was cDNA or gDNA derived from T cells, B-cell-depleted T cells, or PBMCs.

Original analysis: Reference gene primer amplification yielded estimated nucleated cell counts. Libraries were prepared by immunoSEQ multiplex PCR; TCRdb keeps only in-frame clonotypes and omits some of them. V and J calls and clone size follow that table, whereas D and trimming were derived from the DNA. The sample holds 200,000 to 300,000 clones, about 83% seen once. This CDR3 has 14 amino acids. Per germline, CDR1 SGDLS and CDR2 YYNGEE. V lost 2 bases and J 4 bases, leaving 9 bases between the germline ends. Sequencing input: peripheral blood. The J gene is TRBJ2-2, the V gene TRBV9; D gene ambiguous. This TCR came from a human donor in a cohort sampled during active COVID-19. DNA for the CDR3: TGTGCCAGCAGCGTTACCGGGTCCACCGGGGAGCTGTTTTTT. Its translation is CASSVTGSTGELFF.